The 8 T cell receptor beta chains in this list originate from one sample, sequenced in a study of cytomegalovirus exposure and HLA in healthy donors (dated by TCRdb to about 2017). The receptor library was made with the immunoSEQ multiplex PCR assay. The multiplex PCR relied on a mix of 60 forward primers for TCR Vbeta segments and 13 reverse primers for TCR Jbeta segments. Imported from immuneACCESS, the table was reduced by TCRdb to in-frame sequences with V and J called. These copies leave out some clones; in studies compared against another copy, an unresolved V gene accounts for under half, and the cause of the remainder is not known. The sample profile shows about 250,000 clones; around four fifths of them were found once. The ten largest clones take up approximately 0.47% of the sample. The sample comprised PBMCs. These receptor sequences come from a boy younger than 18 in good health and CMV-seronegative.

This clone was picked up a small number of times. The J gene is TRBJ2-7, the V gene TRBV10-3; TRBD2 might be the D (7 bases). Trimming shortened V by 2 bases and J by 0 bases, and 14 bases separated the two germline ends. The CDR3 sequence is 16 residues long. Per the germline V gene, CDR1 is ENHRY and CDR2 is SYGVKD. The CDR3 protein is CAISEQEGGGSYEQYF. The CDR3, as DNA: TGTGCCATCAGTGAGCAGGAGGGGGGGGGCTCCTACGAGCAGTACTTC.

The rearrangement joins TRBV18 to TRBJ1-1; TRBD1 is a possible D gene (6 bases). V was trimmed by 2 bases and J by 0 bases, leaving 13 bases between them. The CDR3 has 16 amino acids. Germline V gene lookup returns CDR1 KGHSH and CDR2 LQKENI. The CDR3 here is CASSPRGGPMNTEAFF. As DNA, the CDR3 is TGTGCCAGCTCACCAAGGGGGGGCCCTATGAACACTGAAGCTTTCTTT.

The rearrangement uses TRBV14 and TRBJ1-3, with no clear D. The CDR3 contains 13 residues. The V end lost 1 base, the J end lost 6 bases, and 7 bases lay between the germline ends. The V gene's germline CDR1 is SGHDN and CDR2 FVKESK. For the CDR3, the DNA is TGTGCCAGCAGCCAAGGGACTGCAAACACCATATATTTT. It codes for CASSQGTANTIYF. The full variable domain, rest sourced from reference TRBV14 and TRBJ1-3, is EAGVTQFPSHSVIEKGQTVTLRCDPISGHDNLYWYRRVMGKEIKFLLHFVKESKQDESGMPNNRFLAERTGGTYSTLKVQPAELEDSGVYFCASSQGTANTIYFGEGSWLTVV.

This chain links TRBV6-1 with TRBJ1-2; 9 bases match TRBD1. Trimming at V came to 5 bases and at J to 0 bases, leaving 4 bases not matched to a gene. In germline, CDR1 is MNHNS, CDR2 SASEGT. The CDR3 loop spans 15 amino acids. CDR3 in amino acids: CASSSRQGANYGYTF. CDR3 in DNA: TGTGCCAGCAGTTCCCGACAGGGGGCTAACTATGGCTACACCTTC.

The rearrangement uses TRBV9 and TRBJ2-7; 9 nucleotides agree with TRBD2. This CDR3 region has 17 residues. Germline CDR1 and CDR2: SGDLS and YYNGEE. J lost 0 bases, V lost 2 bases, and 9 bases had no gene match. The CDR3 is CASSVGSGSRYSYEQYF. CDR3 nucleotide sequence: TGTGCCAGCAGCGTGGGTAGCGGGAGTCGATACTCCTACGAGCAGTACTTC.

The chain uses TRBV14 and TRBJ1-2; possible D gene TRBD1, 6 bases. The CDR3 covers 14 residues. Germline CDR1 reads SGHDN; CDR2 reads FVKESK. V was pared by 1 base and J by 4 bases, with 10 bases between. In nucleotides, the CDR3 is TGTGCCAGCAGCCAAGCCCCGGACAGCTATGGCTACACCTTC. Amino acids: CASSQAPDSYGYTF.

The gene calls are TRBV28 and TRBJ1-2, with a possible D match to TRBD1 (5 bases). CDR3 size: 13 residues. V lost 8 bases and J lost 4, with 14 bases in between. Germline V CDR1 and CDR2: MDHEN, SYDVKM. The CDR3, as DNA: TGTGCCAGCGGAAGAGGGGAGGGCTATGGCTACACCTTC. As protein: CASGRGEGYGYTF.

This clone was seen a handful of times. The chain employs TRBV12-5 and TRBJ1-6, with 10 bases that match TRBD1. V lost 1 base to trimming and J lost 5 bases; unmatched junction nucleotides: 2. CDR1 is LGHNT, CDR2 FRNRAP, per germline. The CDR3 loop spans 16 amino acids. This chain's CDR3 is CASGLEGTGDNSPLHF. For the CDR3, the DNA is TGTGCTAGTGGTTTGGAAGGGACAGGGGATAATTCACCCCTCCACTTT.